The 19 T cell receptor beta chains listed next were all sequenced from one sample in a study of blood T cell repertoires in COVID-19. Method: immunoSEQ multiplex PCR; TCRdb's copy keeps in-frame clones and lacks some. The sample consists of around 290,000 clones, around 90% of them appearing once. Sequencing input: PBMCs or T cells enriched from blood (not recorded which). These receptors originate from a woman aged 55-70 years in a cohort exposed to, infected with or recovered from COVID-19 (not recorded which).

The chain carries TRBV6-1 and TRBJ2-7; a possible D gene is TRBD1 (6 bases). Trimming pared 2 bases from V and 4 bases from J, leaving 15 bases between. The germline V gene encodes CDR1 MNHNS and CDR2 SASEGT. The CDR3 length is 15 residues. CDR3 region: CASSEMVTGLYEQYF. The CDR3 coding sequence is TGTGCCAGCAGTGAAATGGTGACAGGCCTTTACGAGCAGTACTTC.

The chain has TRBV5-1 and TRBJ2-3; D might be TRBD2 (6 bases). CDR3 size: 13 residues. Germline V gene data show CDR1 as SGHRS and CDR2 as YFSETQ. Trimming removed 3 bases at V and 2 bases at J, with 7 bases between. Written as DNA, the CDR3 is TGCGCCAGCAGCTGGACTATCACAGATACGCAGTATTTT. Translated: CASSWTITDTQYF.

The rearrangement uses TRBV5-1 and TRBJ1-4; 11 bases agree with TRBD1. Germline assignment: CDR1 SGHRS and CDR2 YFSETQ. The CDR3 has 14 residues. The J segment lost 6 bases and the V segment lost 3 bases, leaving 1 base of the junction unmatched. The CDR3 reads CASSSGQGDEKLFF. CDR3 coding DNA: TGCGCCAGCAGCTCGGGACAGGGGGATGAAAAACTGTTTTTT.

V gene TRBV14 combines with J gene TRBJ2-1; D possibly corresponds to TRBD2 (6 bases). Germline V gene data show CDR1 as SGHDN and CDR2 as FVKESK. V was clipped by 2 bases and J by 4 bases, with 18 bases between them. This CDR3 spans 17 amino acids. The CDR3 DNA is TGTGCCAGCAGCCAACAGAAACTAGCTAGCTGGTACAATGAGCAGTTCTTC. Translating gives CASSQQKLASWYNEQFF.

The V and J genes are TRBV11-3 and TRBJ2-2; TRBD2 matches 7 bases. This CDR3 is 17 amino acids long. V gave up 1 base and J gave up 0 bases; unmatched junction bases: 5. In germline, CDR1 is SGHNT, CDR2 YENEEA. This CDR3 is CASSLARTRSNTGELFF. The CDR3, as DNA: TGTGCCAGCAGCTTAGCGAGGACTAGATCGAACACCGGGGAGCTGTTTTTT.

This clone was counted once. The rearrangement uses TRBV7-9 and TRBJ2-7, with a weak D call TRBD2 (5 bases). Germline assignment: CDR1 SEHNR and CDR2 FQNEAQ (reference sequence). CDR3 length: 14 amino acids. V shed 2 bases and J shed 4 bases, with 12 bases lying between them. The CDR3, as DNA: TGTGCCAGCAGCTTAAGCTCGGGATCTTACGAGCAGTACTTC. Amino acids: CASSLSSGSYEQYF. Looking up the rest from reference TRBV7-9 and TRBJ2-7 gives the full variable domain: DTGVSQNPRHKITKRGQNVTFRCDPISEHNRLYWYRQTLGQGPEFLTYFQNEAQLEKSRLLSDRFSAERPKGSFSTLEIQRTEQGDSAMYLCASSLSSGSYEQYFGPGTRLTVT.

The chain joins TRBV9 to TRBJ2-1; no firm D call. The length of the CDR3 is 15 residues. V lost 0 bases, J lost 6 bases, and 13 bases lay in between. CDR1 and CDR2 (germline): SGDLS, YYNGEE. CDR3 nucleotides: TGTGCCAGCAGCGTAGACCAGAGAAGGAGCAATGAGCAGTTCTTC. Translating gives CASSVDQRRSNEQFF.

This chain connects TRBV19 to TRBJ1-2, with TRBD1 identical over 7 bases. V lost 3 bases to trimming and J lost 4 bases; unmatched junction nucleotides: 8. The CDR3 is 15 residues long. The germline V gene has CDR1 LNHDA and CDR2 SQIVND (reference sequence). The CDR3 DNA follows: TGTGCCAGTAGTATCCTCGACAGGGAAGTCTATGGCTACACCTTC. It codes for CASSILDREVYGYTF.

The chain combines TRBV18 with TRBJ2-5; maybe TRBD1 (5 bases). The ends were cut back, 0 bases at V and 1 base at J, with 9 bases in the middle. This CDR3 contains 15 residues. Germline CDR1 and CDR2: KGHSH and LQKENI. The CDR3 nucleotides are TGTGCCAGCTCACCACCGTGGACAAGCCAAGAGACCCAGTACTTC. Encoded protein: CASSPPWTSQETQYF.

The gene calls are TRBV5-8 and TRBJ1-2, with 7 bases matching TRBD1. Germline-derived CDR1 and CDR2 are SGHTS and YDEGEE. J gave up 2 bases and V 4 bases, and 2 bases lay outside the gene matches. This CDR3 region has 13 residues. CDR3 region: CASSRGGNYGYTF. The DNA for the CDR3 is TGTGCCAGCAGCCGAGGGGGCAACTATGGCTACACCTTC.

The V call is TRBV28, the J call TRBJ1-3; no clear D. V lost 1 base, J lost 4 bases, and 8 bases lay in between. The CDR3 extends over 14 amino acids. Germline V gene lookup returns CDR1 MDHEN and CDR2 SYDVKM. DNA of the CDR3: TGTGCCAGCAGTTTATTAGTGGAGGGAAACACCATATATTTT. Its protein is CASSLLVEGNTIYF. Supplemented by reference TRBV28 and TRBJ1-3, the full variable domain reads DVKVTQSSRYLVKRTGEKVFLECVQDMDHENMFWYRQDPGLGLRLIYFSYDVKMKEKGDIPEGYSVSREKKERFSLILESASTNQTSMYLCASSLLVEGNTIYFGEGSWLTVV.

Of note for this clone: The junction departs from the called germline gene at one end, perhaps through a read error. V is TRBV30 and J is TRBJ2-7; 7 bases are shared with TRBD2. This CDR3 spans 12 amino acids. CDR1 is GTSNPN, CDR2 SVGIG, per germline (reference sequence). CDR3 region: CAWSEAVAGPFF. CDR3 nucleotides: TGTGCCTGGAGTGAGGCGGTAGCGGGCCCCTTCTTC.

V and J are TRBV5-1 and TRBJ2-6, with D possibly matching TRBD2 (5 bases). The CDR3 runs to 15 residues. Germline loops: CDR1 SGHRS, CDR2 YFSETQ. Trimming took off 4 bases at V and 2 bases at J, with 10 bases between the two ends. The CDR3 bases are TGCGCCAGCAGCCGAGGAGCGGCTGGGGCCAACGTCCTGACTTTC. Its protein is CASSRGAAGANVLTF. Combining the CDR3 with reference TRBV5-1 and TRBJ2-6 gives the whole variable domain KAGVTQTPRYLIKTRGQQVTLSCSPISGHRSVSWYQQTPGQGLQFLFEYFSETQRNKGNFPGRFSGRQFSNSRSEMNVSTLELGDSALYLCASSRGAAGANVLTFGAGSRLTVL.

This chain links TRBV2 with TRBJ2-7, with D tentatively TRBD1 (5 bases). The CDR3 is 15 residues long. Germline CDR1 SNHLY, CDR2 FYNNEI. V lost 1 base, J lost 0 bases, and 10 bases lay in between. The CDR3 region has the DNA TGTGCCAGCAGTGAAGGCAGGGTGGTCTCCTACGAGCAGTACTTC. Amino acid sequence: CASSEGRVVSYEQYF.

The chain joins TRBV2 to TRBJ1-5, with 7 bases aligning to TRBD1. CDR3 length equals 17 residues. V was clipped by 6 bases and J by 0 bases; unmatched bases: 11. Germline loops: CDR1 SNHLY, CDR2 FYNNEI. The CDR3 is CASSRERDRNSNQPQHF. CDR3 nucleotide sequence: TGTGCCAGCAGCCGTGAGAGGGACAGAAATAGCAATCAGCCCCAGCATTTT.

The chain employs TRBV27 and TRBJ2-7; no definite D call. The length of the CDR3 is 15 residues. Per germline, CDR1 MNHEY and CDR2 SMNVEV (reference sequence). Deletions cut 3 bases from V and 0 bases from J, with 12 bases between. The CDR3 here is CASSLVGASSYEQYF. CDR3 bases: TGTGCCAGCAGTTTGGTTGGAGCGAGCTCCTACGAGCAGTACTTC.

The V gene is TRBV21-1, the J gene TRBJ2-7; TRBD1 reflects the table's D call only, with no check against the DNA. TRBV21-1 is a recognized pseudogene. This CDR3 is built from 14 residues. The CDR3 loop is CASSRQGAAYEQYF. The DNA of the CDR3 is TGTGCCAGCAGCAGACAGGGGGCAGCGTACGAGCAGTACTTC.

The chain combines TRBV10-1 with TRBJ1-1; 8 positions agree with TRBD1. The CDR3 spans 14 residues. J lost 4 bases, V lost 8 bases, and 9 bases had no gene match. Per the germline V gene, CDR1 is WNHNN and CDR2 is SYGVQD (reference sequence). The DNA of the CDR3 is TGCGCCAGCCGCCAGGACAGGGTTGGCACTGAAGCTTTCTTT. Its protein is CASRQDRVGTEAFF.

J is TRBJ2-7 and V is TRBV10-1; D is possibly TRBD1 (6 bases). The V gene's germline CDR1 is WNHNN and CDR2 SYGVQD (reference sequence). Trimming removed 3 bases at V and 4 bases at J, with 13 bases between. The CDR3 contains 14 residues. The CDR3 here is CASSDRGLFYEQYF. The CDR3 nucleotides are TGCGCCAGCAGTGATAGGGGGTTATTTTACGAGCAGTACTTC.